The rows below give T cell receptor beta chains drawn from one sample of a study of tumor-infiltrating lymphocytes in oesophageal squamous cell carcinoma. Using its own MiXCR run on the PCR reads, TCRdb lists one record per CDR3 protein. The sample has 20,000 or so distinct CDR3 sequences; 40% to 50% are singletons. What was sequenced was esophageal tumor tissue. These receptors were obtained from a male donor with esophageal squamous cell carcinoma. The CDR3 runs from the conserved cysteine through the conserved F or W. The D gene is left open where the match is weak. Clone size is stated in some rows and not others, as once, few, many or a class when expanded.

>few|TRBD1|TRBJ2-7|15|TRBV4-1
CASSNFGTANSPLHF
TGCGCCAGCAGCAACTTCGGGACAGCTAATTCACCCCTCCACTTC
>few|-|TRBJ1-4|13|TRBV9
CASSVEGGGRLFF
TGTGCCAGCAGCGTAGAGGGTGGGGGTCGTCTGTTTTTT
>many|-|TRBJ1-1|14|TRBV6-1
CASATGGQNTEAFF
TGTGCCAGCGCCACTGGGGGGCAAAACACTGAAGCTTTCTTT
>-|TRBD2|TRBJ2-5|16|TRBV7-9
CASSLPIGLGVWTQYF
TGTGCCAGCAGCCTCCCCATCGGACTAGGGGTGTGGACCCAGTACTTC
>many|TRBD1|TRBJ1-6|15|TRBV6-1
CASSAGGSYNSPLHF
TGTGCCAGCTCGGCAGGGGGTTCCTATAATTCACCCCTCCACTTT
>many|-|TRBJ2-6|16|TRBV28
CASSRQGLSGANVLTF
TGTGCCAGCTCTCGGCAGGGCCTCTCTGGGGCCAACGTCCTGACTTTC
>many|-|TRBJ2-2|15|TRBV12-3/TRBV12-4
CATLQGLGNTGELFF
TGTGCCACCCTCCAAGGGTTAGGGAACACCGGGGAGCTGTTTTTT
>-|-|TRBJ2-5|13|TRBV19
CASNGEGKKTQYF
TGTGCCAGTAACGGGGAAGGGAAAAAGACCCAGTACTTC
>medium-sized|TRBD1|TRBJ2-7|14|TRBV28
CASSFLGTAYEQYF
TGTGCCAGCAGTTTCCTCGGGACAGCTTACGAGCAGTACTTC
>few|-|TRBJ2-5|14|TRBV7-4
CASSPQTAPNEQYF
TGTGCCAGCAGCCCACAGACAGCGCCGAATGAGCAGTACTTC
>-|-|TRBJ2-5|11|TRBV7-2
CASSSWGTQYF
TGTGCCAGCAGCTCTTGGGGGACCCAGTACTTC
>-|-|TRBJ2-1|14|TRBV7-8
CASSLGYVGNEQFF
TGTGCCAGCAGCTTAGGCTACGTGGGGAATGAGCAGTTCTTC
>many|-|TRBJ2-1|16|TRBV4-2
CASSLTGRRSYNEQFF
TGTGCCAGCAGCCTCACCGGACGCCGCTCCTACAATGAGCAGTTCTTC
>many|TRBD2|TRBJ2-4|13|TRBV6-1
CASGFGGKNIQYF
TGTGCCAGCGGCTTCGGGGGGAAAAACATTCAGTACTTC
>many|TRBD2|TRBJ2-5|16|TRBV5-4
CASSEKLAGGGETQYF
TGTGCCAGCAGCGAGAAACTAGCGGGGGGGGGGGAGACCCAGTACTTC
>-|-|TRBJ2-7|14|TRBV19
CASSIGAGVHEQYF
TGTGCCAGTAGTATTGGCGCAGGGGTCCACGAGCAGTACTTC
>many|TRBD1|TRBJ2-7|15|TRBV15
CATSRSETGSYEQYF
TGTGCCACCAGCAGATCCGAGACAGGGTCCTACGAGCAGTACTTC
>-|-|TRBJ1-6|14|TRBV20-1
CSAKPGVFSYEQYF
TGCAGTGCTAAACCAGGGGTTTTCTCCTACGAGCAGTACTTT
>few|-|TRBJ2-7|14|TRBV7-9
CASSSRERSYEQYF
TGTGCCAGCAGCTCCCGGGAGCGCTCCTACGAGCAGTACTTC
>many|TRBD2|TRBJ2-7|16|TRBV11-2
CASSTLAGGKGREQYF
TGTGCCAGCAGCACCCTAGCGGGAGGTAAAGGGCGCGAGCAGTACTTC
>many|-|TRBJ1-6|14|TRBV15
CATSRDGMNSPLHF
TGTGCCACCAGCAGAGATGGGATGAATTCACCCCTCCACTTT
>few|-|TRBJ1-2|15|TRBV10-2
CASSESAGAQGGYTF
TGCGCCAGCAGTGAGTCGGCAGGGGCCCAGGGTGGCTACACCTTC
>few|-|TRBJ1-1|13|TRBV9
CASSVGGASEAFF
TGTGCCAGCAGCGTAGGAGGGGCTTCTGAAGCTTTCTTT
>-|-|TRBJ2-1|14|TRBV7-3
CASSLTPQGGEQFF
TGTGCCAGCAGCTTAACGCCCCAGGGGGGTGAGCAGTTCTTC
>-|-|TRBJ2-2|13|TRBV6-8
CASGDRNTGELFF
TGTGCCAGCGGAGATAGAAACACCGGGGAGCTGTTTTTT
>medium-sized|TRBD2|TRBJ2-5|14|TRBV5-1
CASSFSREGETQYF
TGCGCCAGCAGCTTTTCCAGGGAGGGGGAGACCCAGTACTTC
>-|-|TRBJ2-1|13|TRBV11-2
CASSLGRHNEQFF
TGTGCCAGCAGCTTAGGAAGACACAATGAGCAGTTCTTC
>-|-|TRBJ1-6|14|TRBV28
CASSLVGANSPLHF
TGTGCCAGCAGTTTGGTAGGGGCTAATTCACCCCTCCACTTT
>few|-|TRBJ1-3|14|TRBV18
CASSPQGTGNTIYF
TGTGCCAGCTCACCACAGGGGACTGGAAACACCATATATTTT
>-|-|TRBJ2-7|12|TRBV7-9
CASSLAHVTQYF
TGTGCCAGCAGCTTAGCGCATGTCACCCAGTACTTC
>few|-|TRBJ2-3|14|TRBV7-3
CASSLNGLTDTQYF
TGTGCCAGCAGCTTGAATGGCCTCACAGATACGCAGTATTTT
>-|TRBD1|TRBJ2-1|16|TRBV7-2
CASSPFRQGTYNEQFF
TGTGCCAGCAGCCCTTTCAGACAGGGGACCTACAATGAGCAGTTCTTC
>many|TRBD2|TRBJ2-7|14|TRBV12-3/TRBV12-4
CASTKTSGGYEQYF
TGTGCCAGCACCAAGACTAGCGGGGGCTACGAGCAGTACTTC
>few|-|TRBJ1-1|13|TRBV9
CASSAGPNTEAFF
TGTGCCAGCAGCGCTGGGCCGAACACTGAAGCTTTCTTT
>few|-|TRBJ2-5|13|TRBV7-2
CASSLNWEETQYF
TGTGCCAGCAGCTTAAACTGGGAGGAGACCCAGTACTTC
>many|TRBD1|TRBJ2-1|17|TRBV6-1
CASSPGQGAATYNEQFF
TGTGCCAGCAGTCCCGGACAGGGGGCGGCGACCTACAATGAGCAGTTCTTC
>-|-|TRBJ2-2|13|TRBV7-4
CASSLAPVGELFF
TGTGCCAGCAGCTTAGCACCAGTCGGGGAGCTGTTTTTT
>-|TRBD2|TRBJ2-1|14|TRBV5-6
CASSSGTSGYEQFF
TGTGCCAGCAGCTCGGGGACTAGCGGCTACGAGCAGTTCTTC
>-|TRBD2|TRBJ2-1|14|TRBV5-1
CASSVGGAYNEQFF
TGCGCCAGCAGCGTCGGGGGGGCTTACAATGAGCAGTTCTTC
>-|-|TRBJ2-6|16|TRBV7-9
CASSSLPGGAWLHLRF
-
>many|-|TRBJ2-3|15|TRBV27
CASRGGGRSTDTQYF
TGTGCCAGCAGAGGGGGGGGCCGGAGCACAGATACGCAGTATTTT